This section outlines one T cell receptor beta chain sequence together with its context. RNA was extracted and reverse transcribed into cDNA as the sequencing template. Measured with immunoSEQ multiplex PCR; TCRdb has only the in-frame clones, and not every one. In the table there are around 270,000 clones, 58% of which are singletons. Treatment meaning: oral pan-JAK inhibitor, 5-10 mg twice daily. This sample is drawn from a study of CD8+ T cells in alopecia areata. About the study: Percent of scalp involved defined treated patients' severity scores.

The V and J ends lost 5 bases and 6 bases respectively, with 16 bases between them. The germline gives CDR1 SEHNR, CDR2 FQNEAQ (reference sequence). This CDR3 contains 15 residues. The receptor's source is a human donor with alopecia areata. The chain uses TRBV7-9 and TRBJ2-2; unclear D gene. Sequencing was performed on CD4+ T cells sorted from blood, taken at week 24, from a patient treated with tofacitinib. This chain's CDR3 is CASSAQPVSSGELFF. CDR3 bases: TGTGCCAGCAGCGCCCAGCCCGTTTCGTCCGGGGAGCTGTTTTTT.